This TCR beta chain was found in a study of cytomegalovirus exposure and HLA in healthy donors. CDR3 length: 11 amino acids. CDR1 MNHEY and CDR2 SVGAGI come from the germline V gene. Deletions cut 2 bases from V and 6 bases from J, with 5 bases between. Comment on this clone: Its antigen remains unknown.

PCR primers comprised 60 Vbeta and 13 Jbeta primers. Libraries were prepared by immunoSEQ multiplex PCR; TCRdb keeps only in-frame clonotypes and omits some of them. The sample consists of under 250,000 clones, roughly 78% of them appearing once. Points from the study as a whole: There were 150 to 200 TCR beta chains listed as cytomegalovirus-associated. Previously analyzed data showed that most TCR beta V segments were productive at a frequency of about 87% or about 30%.

The sequence was collected from a boy younger than 18 in good health and CMV-seronegative. Sequencing used PBMCs. The rearrangement links TRBV6-5 to TRBJ2-7; no clear D. CDR3 residues: CASSYRFEQYF. In nucleotides, the CDR3 is TGTGCCAGCAGTTACCGGTTCGAGCAGTACTTC.